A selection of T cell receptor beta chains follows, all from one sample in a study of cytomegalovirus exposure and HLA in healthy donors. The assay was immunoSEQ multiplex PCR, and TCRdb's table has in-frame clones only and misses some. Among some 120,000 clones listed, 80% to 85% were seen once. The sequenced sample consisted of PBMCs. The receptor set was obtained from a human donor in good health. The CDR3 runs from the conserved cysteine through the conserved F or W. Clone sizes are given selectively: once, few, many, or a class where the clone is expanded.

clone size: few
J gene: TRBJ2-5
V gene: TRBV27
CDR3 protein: CASSWRRVLGETQYF

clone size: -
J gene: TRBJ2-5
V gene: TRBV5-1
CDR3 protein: CASSLGGSRRMETQYF

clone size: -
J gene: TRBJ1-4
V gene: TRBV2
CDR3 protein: CASSTLGTGGEKLFF

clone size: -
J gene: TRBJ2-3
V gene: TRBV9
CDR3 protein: CASSPGLAGAGDTQYF

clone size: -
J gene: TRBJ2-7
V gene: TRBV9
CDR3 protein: CASSGGGYLSYEQYF

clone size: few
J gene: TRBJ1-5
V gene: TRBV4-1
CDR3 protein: CASSQDPGTGNQPQHF

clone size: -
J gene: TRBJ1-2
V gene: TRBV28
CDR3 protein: CASSLRRGQGRFYGYTF

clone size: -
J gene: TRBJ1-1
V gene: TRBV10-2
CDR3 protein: CATLPGGAQNTEAFF

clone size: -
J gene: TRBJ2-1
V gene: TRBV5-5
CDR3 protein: CASSLSASGLHNEQFF

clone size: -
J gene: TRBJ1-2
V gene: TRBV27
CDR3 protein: CASRYLQGARDGYTF

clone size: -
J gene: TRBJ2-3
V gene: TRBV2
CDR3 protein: CASSYTSGGSMDTQYF

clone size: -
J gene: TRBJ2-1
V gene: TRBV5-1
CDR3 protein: CASSLVLAGKHNEQFF

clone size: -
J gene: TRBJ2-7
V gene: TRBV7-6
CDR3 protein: CASSPLGAGYEQYF

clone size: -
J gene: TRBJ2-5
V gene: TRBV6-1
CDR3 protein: CASSPDRSGQETQYF

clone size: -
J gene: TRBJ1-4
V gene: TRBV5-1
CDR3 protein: CASSSGSTNEKLFF

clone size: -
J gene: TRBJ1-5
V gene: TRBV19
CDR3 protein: CAGGDTSNQPQHF

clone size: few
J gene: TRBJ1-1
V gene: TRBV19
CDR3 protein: CASSSHRGGGNTEAFF

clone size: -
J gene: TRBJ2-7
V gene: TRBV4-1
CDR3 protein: CASSQEGSGGISYEQYF

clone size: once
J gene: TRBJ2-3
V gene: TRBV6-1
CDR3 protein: CASSEGQWTDTQYF

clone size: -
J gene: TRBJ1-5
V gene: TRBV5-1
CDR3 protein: CASSVAGIYNQPQHF

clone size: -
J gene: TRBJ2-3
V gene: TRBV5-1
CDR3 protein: CASSEGTGPSTDTQYF

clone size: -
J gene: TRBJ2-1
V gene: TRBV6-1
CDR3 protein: CASSEGPLAGAGEQFF

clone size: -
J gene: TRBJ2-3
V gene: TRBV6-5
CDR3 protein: CASSYSRDTSTDTQYF

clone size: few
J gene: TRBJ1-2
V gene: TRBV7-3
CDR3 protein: CASSLPDRDDYTF

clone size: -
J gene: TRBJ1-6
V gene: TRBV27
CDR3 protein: CASRLGQGNSPLHF

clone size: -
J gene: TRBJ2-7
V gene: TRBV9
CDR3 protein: CASSVDVGGGRYEQYF

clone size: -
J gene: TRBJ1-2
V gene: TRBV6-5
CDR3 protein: CASSYSWGEYGYTF

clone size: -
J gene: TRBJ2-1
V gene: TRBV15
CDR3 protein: CATSRALRADGLGEQFF

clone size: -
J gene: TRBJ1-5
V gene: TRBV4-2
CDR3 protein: CASSQEEQPQHF

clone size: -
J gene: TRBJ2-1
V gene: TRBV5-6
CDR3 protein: CASSLVDNEQFF

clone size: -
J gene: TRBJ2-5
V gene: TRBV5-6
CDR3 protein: CASSLVGQGNRETQYF

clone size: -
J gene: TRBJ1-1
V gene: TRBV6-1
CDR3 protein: CASSEDLSQGGRNTEAFF

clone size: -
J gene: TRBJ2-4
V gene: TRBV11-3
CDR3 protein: CASSRSRRPRDIQYF

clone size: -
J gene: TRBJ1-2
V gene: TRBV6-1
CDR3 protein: CASSPAGGQICGYTF

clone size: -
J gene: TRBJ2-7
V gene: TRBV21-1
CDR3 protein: CARIAGGLEQYF

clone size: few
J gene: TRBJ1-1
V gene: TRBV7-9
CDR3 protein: CASSPSRMNTEAFF

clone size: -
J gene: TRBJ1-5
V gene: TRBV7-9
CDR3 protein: CASSPGGTHNQPQHF

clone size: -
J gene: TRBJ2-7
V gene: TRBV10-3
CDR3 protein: CAIKRDRGRRGYF

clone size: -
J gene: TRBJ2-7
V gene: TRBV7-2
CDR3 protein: CAAGNPGAYEQYF

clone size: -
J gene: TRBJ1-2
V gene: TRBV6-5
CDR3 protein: CASSYFAGTLGGYTF

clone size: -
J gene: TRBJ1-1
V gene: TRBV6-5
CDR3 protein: CASSLTGNYNTEAFF

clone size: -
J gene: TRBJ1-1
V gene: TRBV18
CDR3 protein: CASSPGRTNTEAFF

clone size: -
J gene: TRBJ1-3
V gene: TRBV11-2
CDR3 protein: CASSIPRDIHRDTIYF

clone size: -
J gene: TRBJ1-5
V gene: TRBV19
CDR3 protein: CASIGQGYVEPQHF

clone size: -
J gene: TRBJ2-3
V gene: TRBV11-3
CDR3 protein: CASSKRGLTDTQYF

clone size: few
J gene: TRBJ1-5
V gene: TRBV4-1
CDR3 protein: CASSQDGTGGEPQHF

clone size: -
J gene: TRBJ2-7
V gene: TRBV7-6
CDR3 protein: CASSFGKGPTYEQYF

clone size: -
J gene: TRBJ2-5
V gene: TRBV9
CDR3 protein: CASSIGLAGLQETQYF

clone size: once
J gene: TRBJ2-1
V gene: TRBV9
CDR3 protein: CASSVDFGQVHPIPVF

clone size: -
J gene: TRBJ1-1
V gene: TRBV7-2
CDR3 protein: CASSTRQGSTEAFF

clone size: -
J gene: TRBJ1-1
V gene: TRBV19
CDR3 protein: CASSLVMNTEAFF